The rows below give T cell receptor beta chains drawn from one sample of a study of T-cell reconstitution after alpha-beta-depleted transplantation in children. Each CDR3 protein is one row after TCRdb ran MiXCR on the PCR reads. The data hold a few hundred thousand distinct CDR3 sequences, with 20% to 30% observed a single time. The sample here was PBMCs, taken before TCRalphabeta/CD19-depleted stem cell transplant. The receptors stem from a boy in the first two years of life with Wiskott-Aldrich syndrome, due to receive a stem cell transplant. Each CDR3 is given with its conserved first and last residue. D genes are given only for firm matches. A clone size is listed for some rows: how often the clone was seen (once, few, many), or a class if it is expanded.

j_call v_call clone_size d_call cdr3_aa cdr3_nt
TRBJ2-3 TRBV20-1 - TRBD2 CSATHSGRTDTQYF TGCAGTGCAACACATAGCGGGAGAACAGATACGCAGTATTTT
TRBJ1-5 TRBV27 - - CASSPIASTGIRHNQPQHF TGTGCCAGCAGTCCTATAGCGAGTACAGGGATTAGGCACAATCAGCCCCAGCATTTT
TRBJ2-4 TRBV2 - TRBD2 CASSGTSGITRIAKNIQYF TGTGCCAGCAGTGGGACTAGCGGGATTACCCGGATAGCCAAAAACATTCAGTACTTC
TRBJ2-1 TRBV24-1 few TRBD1 CATSGTTGGEQFF TGTGCCACCAGTGGTACGACAGGGGGTGAGCAGTTCTTC
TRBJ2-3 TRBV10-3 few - CAIRVDTDTQYF TGTGCCATCAGGGTGGACACAGATACGCAGTATTTT
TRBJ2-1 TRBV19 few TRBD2 CASSIFSGRNYNEQFF TGTGCCAGTAGTATTTTCAGCGGGAGGAATTACAATGAGCAGTTCTTC
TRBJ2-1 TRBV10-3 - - CAIRSLTAEQFF TGTGCCATCAGATCTTTAACAGCAGAGCAGTTCTTC
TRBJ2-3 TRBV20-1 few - CSARDGGRDTQYF TGCAGTGCTAGAGATGGGGGGAGAGATACGCAGTATTTT
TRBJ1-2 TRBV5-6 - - CASSSNRRVSLFYGYTF TGTGCCAGCAGCTCCAACCGCAGGGTTAGTTTATTTTATGGCTACACCTTC
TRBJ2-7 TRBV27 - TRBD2 CASSPRTRHEQYF TGTGCCAGCAGTCCCCGGACTAGACACGAGCAGTACTTC
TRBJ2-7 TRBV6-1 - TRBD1 CASRTGTGSREQYF TGTGCCAGCAGGACCGGGACAGGGTCCCGGGAGCAGTACTTC
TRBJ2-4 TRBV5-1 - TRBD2 CASRGGREDKNIQYF TGCGCCAGCAGGGGCGGGAGAGAGGACAAAAACATTCAGTACTTC
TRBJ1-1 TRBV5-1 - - CASSWGLKNTEAFF TGCGCCAGCAGCTGGGGACTTAAGAACACTGAAGCTTTCTTT
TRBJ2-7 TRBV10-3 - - CAISVRDSDSAQYF TGTGCCATCAGTGTACGAGATTCGGACTCCGCGCAGTACTTC
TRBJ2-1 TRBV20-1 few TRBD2 CSARTSGVYNEQFF TGCAGTGCAAGGACTAGCGGGGTATACAATGAGCAGTTCTTC
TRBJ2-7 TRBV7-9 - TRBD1 CASRGQGNEQYF TGTGCCAGCAGGGGACAGGGGAACGAGCAGTACTTC
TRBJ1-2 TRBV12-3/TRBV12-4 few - CASSSSGANYGYTF TGTGCCAGCAGTTCTAGCGGGGCTAACTATGGCTACACCTTC
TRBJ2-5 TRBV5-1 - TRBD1 CASSSDRGEVVQETQYF TGCGCCAGCAGCTCAGACAGGGGTGAAGTTGTCCAAGAGACCCAGTACTTC
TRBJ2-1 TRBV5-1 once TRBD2 CASGPGLGFNEQFF TGCGCCAGCGGCCCGGGACTAGGTTTCAATGAGCAGTTCTTC
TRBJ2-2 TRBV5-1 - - CASNGERHTGELFF TGCGCCAGCAACGGCGAGCGGCACACCGGGGAGCTGTTTTTT
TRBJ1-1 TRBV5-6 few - CASSLYSANTEAFF TGTGCCAGCAGCCTTTATTCAGCGAACACTGAAGCTTTCTTT
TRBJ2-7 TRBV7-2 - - CASSLKDRLEQYF TGTGCCAGCAGCTTAAAAGACAGGCTCGAGCAGTACTTC
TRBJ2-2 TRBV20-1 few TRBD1 CSARDRITGELFF TGCAGTGCCCGGGACAGGATTACCGGGGAGCTGTTTTTT
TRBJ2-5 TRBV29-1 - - CSVGLQSGETQYF TGCAGCGTTGGTTTGCAATCCGGGGAGACCCAGTACTTC
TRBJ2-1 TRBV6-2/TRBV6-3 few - CASSSGFRASSSDEQFF TGTGCCAGCAGTTCCGGTTTCAGAGCTAGTTCTAGCGATGAGCAGTTCTTC
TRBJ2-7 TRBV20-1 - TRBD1 CSARVQDRGIDYEQYF TGCAGTGCTAGAGTTCAGGACAGGGGGATCGACTACGAGCAGTACTTC
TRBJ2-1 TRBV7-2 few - CASSFWTTLGIDEQFF TGTGCCAGCAGCTTTTGGACTACCTTGGGGATCGATGAGCAGTTCTTC
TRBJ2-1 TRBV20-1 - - CSARGARVYNEQFF TGCAGTGCTAGAGGAGCGAGGGTATACAATGAGCAGTTCTTC
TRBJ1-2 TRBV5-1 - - CASSAGQTANYGYTF TGCGCCAGCAGCGCAGGACAGACCGCTAACTATGGCTACACCTTC
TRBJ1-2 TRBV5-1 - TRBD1 CASSLSDRSFYGYTF TGCGCCAGCAGCTTGTCGGACAGGTCCTTCTATGGCTACACCTTC
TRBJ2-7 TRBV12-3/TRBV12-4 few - CASSTRDGVRRTYEQYF TGTGCCAGCAGTACCCGGGACGGAGTCCGGCGAACCTACGAGCAGTACTTC
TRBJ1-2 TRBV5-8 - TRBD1 CASSRGQGSPPYGYTF TGTGCCAGCAGCCGGGGACAGGGCTCACCCCCCTATGGCTACACCTTC
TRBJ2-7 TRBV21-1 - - CASSYNWDLNEQYF TGTGCCAGCAGCTACAATTGGGATTTGAACGAGCAGTACTTC
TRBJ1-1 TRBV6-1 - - CASSSEFNTEAFF TGTGCCAGCAGCTCAGAGTTTAACACTGAAGCTTTCTTT
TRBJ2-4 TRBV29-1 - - CSVGPTEDKNIQYF TGCAGCGTCGGACCGACGGAAGACAAAAACATTCAGTACTTC
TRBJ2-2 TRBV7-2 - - CASSRQRRRDTGELFF TGTGCCAGCAGCCGGCAGCGGCGCCGCGACACCGGGGAGCTGTTTTTT
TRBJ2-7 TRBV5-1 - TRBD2 CASSSGTSGSLRPSEQYF TGCGCCAGCAGCTCCGGGACTAGCGGGAGTCTCCGACCCAGCGAGCAGTACTTC
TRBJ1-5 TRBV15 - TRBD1 CATKDRANQPQHF TGTGCCACCAAAGACAGGGCAAATCAGCCCCAGCATTTT
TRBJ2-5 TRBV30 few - CAWSVGGFGETQYF TGTGCCTGGAGTGTAGGGGGGTTCGGAGAGACCCAGTACTTC
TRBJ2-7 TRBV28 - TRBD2 CASSSGSGSTHEQYF TGTGCCAGCAGTTCAGGAAGCGGGAGTACCCACGAGCAGTACTTC
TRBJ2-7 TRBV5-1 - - CASSLAPGSYEQYF TGCGCCAGCAGCTTGGCCCCGGGCTCCTACGAGCAGTACTTC
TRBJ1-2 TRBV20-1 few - CSATSPVYGYTF TGCAGTGCGACCAGTCCGGTATATGGCTACACCTTC
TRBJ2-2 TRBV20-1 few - CSARGQVGELFF TGCAGTGCTCGCGGACAAGTCGGGGAGCTGTTTTTT
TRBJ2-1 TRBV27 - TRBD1 CASSFLRGLSDGEQFF TGTGCCAGCAGTTTCCTTAGGGGGCTGAGTGACGGTGAGCAGTTCTTC
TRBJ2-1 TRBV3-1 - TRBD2 CASSRGTSGGYEQFF TGTGCCAGCAGCCGCGGGACTAGCGGTGGTTATGAGCAGTTCTTC
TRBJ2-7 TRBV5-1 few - CASSLTTLPYEQYF TGCGCCAGCAGCTTGACTACCTTACCCTACGAGCAGTACTTC
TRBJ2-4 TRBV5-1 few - CASSLGSVAKSIQYF TGCGCCAGCAGCTTGGGGTCGGTAGCCAAAAGCATTCAGTACTTC
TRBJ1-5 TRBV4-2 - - CASSPQWGNQPQHF TGTGCCAGCAGCCCTCAGTGGGGCAATCAGCCCCAGCATTTT
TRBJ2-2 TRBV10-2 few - CASRDLTGELFF TGCGCCAGCAGGGACCTCACCGGGGAGCTGTTTTTT
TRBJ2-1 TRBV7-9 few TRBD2 CAGSGRSSYNEQFF TGTGCCGGTAGCGGGAGAAGCTCCTACAATGAGCAGTTCTTC
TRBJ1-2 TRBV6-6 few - CASREWAYGYTF TGTGCCAGCAGGGAATGGGCCTATGGCTACACCTTC
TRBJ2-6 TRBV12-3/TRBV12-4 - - CASNSGANVLTF TGTGCCAGTAACTCTGGGGCCAACGTCCTGACTTTC
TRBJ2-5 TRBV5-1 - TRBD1 CASNRGGGETQYF TGCGCCAGCAATCGAGGGGGCGGGGAGACCCAGTACTTC
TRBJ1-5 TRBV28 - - CASNKPAGVGQPQHF TGTGCCAGCAACAAACCGGCGGGTGTAGGGCAGCCCCAGCATTTT
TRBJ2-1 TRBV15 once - CATSELLVSEQFF TGTGCCACCAGCGAGCTACTAGTCTCTGAGCAGTTCTTC
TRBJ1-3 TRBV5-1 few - CASSSGDGSGNTIYF TGCGCCAGCAGTTCTGGGGACGGCTCTGGAAACACCATATATTTT
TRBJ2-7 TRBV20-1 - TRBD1 CCAMPPFRDRSPYEQYF TGCTGTGCCATGCCCCCCTTTCGGGACAGGTCCCCCTACGAGCAGTACTTC
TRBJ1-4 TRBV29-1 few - CSVASTNEKLFF TGCAGCGTTGCTTCAACTAATGAAAAACTGTTTTTT
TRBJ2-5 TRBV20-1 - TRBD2 CSALLAGVQETQYF TGCAGTGCCCTCTTAGCGGGGGTCCAAGAGACCCAGTACTTC